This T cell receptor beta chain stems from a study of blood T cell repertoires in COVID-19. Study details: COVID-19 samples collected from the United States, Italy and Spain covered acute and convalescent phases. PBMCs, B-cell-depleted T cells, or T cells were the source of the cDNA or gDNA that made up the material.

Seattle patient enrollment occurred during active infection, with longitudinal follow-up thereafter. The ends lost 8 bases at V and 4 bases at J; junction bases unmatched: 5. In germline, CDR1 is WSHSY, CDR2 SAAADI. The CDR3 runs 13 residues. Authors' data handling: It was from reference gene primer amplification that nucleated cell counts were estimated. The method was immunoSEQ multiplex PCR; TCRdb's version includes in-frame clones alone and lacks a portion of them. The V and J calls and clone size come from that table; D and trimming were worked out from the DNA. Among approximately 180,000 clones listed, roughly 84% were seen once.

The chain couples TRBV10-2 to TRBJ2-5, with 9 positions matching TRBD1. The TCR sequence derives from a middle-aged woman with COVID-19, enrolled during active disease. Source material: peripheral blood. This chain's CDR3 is CASQRDRAETQYF. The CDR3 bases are TGCGCCAGCCAAAGGGACAGGGCAGAGACCCAGTACTTC.